A selection of T cell receptor beta chains follows, all from one sample in a study of T cell changes during pregnancy in multiple sclerosis. TCRdb's copy holds only in-frame clones and misses some; the assay was immunoSEQ multiplex PCR. The sample comprises approximately 89,000 clones, around 94% of which are singletons, and more than 0.8% rests with the top ten. The material sequenced was peripheral blood, taken in the third trimester of pregnancy. The receptors shown here come from a female donor with multiple sclerosis, enrolled in a pregnancy study. The CDR3 runs from the conserved cysteine through the conserved F or W. A D gene is named only where the DNA matches it firmly. Only part of the rows carry a size: once, few, many, or a class if the clone is expanded.

>.|TRBV4-3|.|13|TRBJ2-7
CASSQDRGYEQYF
TGCGCCAGCAGCCAAGACAGGGGCTACGAGCAGTACTTC
>.|TRBV6-5|.|12|TRBJ2-3
CASSYSRDTQYF
TGTGCCAGCAGTTACTCGAGAGATACGCAGTATTTT
>.|TRBV7-6|TRBD2|13|TRBJ2-7
CASGLAGASEQYF
TGTGCCAGCGGACTAGCGGGAGCATCCGAGCAGTACTTC
>few|TRBV9|TRBD1|15|TRBJ1-1
CASSVVGQGDTEAFF
TGTGCCAGCAGCGTAGTCGGACAGGGAGACACTGAAGCTTTCTTT
>.|TRBV19|.|10|TRBJ1-2
CASSREGYTF
TGTGCCAGTAGTCGTGAGGGCTACACCTTC
>.|TRBV21-1|.|14|TRBJ1-1
CASSPEGKFCEAFF
TGTGCCAGCAGCCCAGAGGGAAAGTTCTGTGAAGCTTTCTTT
>.|TRBV6-1|TRBD1|16|TRBJ1-1
CASSDRRGQGPTEAFF
TGTGCCAGCAGTGACCGACGGGGACAGGGGCCCACTGAAGCTTTCTTT
>.|TRBV5-1|TRBD2|15|TRBJ2-1
CASSSAGGGYNEQFF
TGCGCCAGCAGCTCGGCCGGCGGGGGATACAATGAGCAGTTCTTC
>.|TRBV6-6|TRBD2|15|TRBJ2-1
CASRTGTSGPYEQFF
TGTGCCAGCAGAACCGGGACTAGCGGGCCCTATGAGCAGTTCTTC
>.|TRBV4-3|TRBD2|17|TRBJ2-1
CASSQEQRLAVYNEQFF
TGCGCCAGCAGCCAAGAGCAACGACTAGCGGTATACAATGAGCAGTTCTTC
>.|TRBV4-1|TRBD1|15|TRBJ2-1
CASSPDRVKNIRQFF
TGCGCCAGCAGCCCTGACAGGGTGAAGAATATAAGGCAGTTCTTC
>.|TRBV5-6|.|14|TRBJ1-1
CASSLVDRSNEAFF
TGTGCCAGCAGCTTGGTCGACAGATCCAATGAAGCTTTCTTT
>.|TRBV5-1|.|14|TRBJ2-4
CASSTGRQGDIQYF
TGCGCCAGCAGCACCGGGCGGCAGGGCGACATTCAGTACTTC
>.|TRBV18|.|12|TRBJ1-2
CASSDRGGGYTF
TGTGCCAGCTCAGACCGAGGAGGTGGCTACACCTTC
>.|TRBV9|.|13|TRBJ2-1
CASSVDPGDEQFF
TGTGCCAGCAGCGTAGACCCGGGAGACGAGCAGTTCTTC